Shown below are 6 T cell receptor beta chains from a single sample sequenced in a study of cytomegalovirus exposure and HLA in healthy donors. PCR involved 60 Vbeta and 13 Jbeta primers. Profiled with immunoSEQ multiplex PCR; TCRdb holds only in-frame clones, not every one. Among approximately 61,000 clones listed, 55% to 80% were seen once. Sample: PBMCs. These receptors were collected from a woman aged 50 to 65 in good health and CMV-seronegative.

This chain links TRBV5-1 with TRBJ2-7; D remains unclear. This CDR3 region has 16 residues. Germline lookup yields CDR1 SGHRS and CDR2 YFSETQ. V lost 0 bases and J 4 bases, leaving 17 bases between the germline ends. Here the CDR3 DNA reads TGCGCCAGCAGCTTGGTCCCCCCCCCGGTGGAGTACGAGCAGTACTTC. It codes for CASSLVPPPVEYEQYF.

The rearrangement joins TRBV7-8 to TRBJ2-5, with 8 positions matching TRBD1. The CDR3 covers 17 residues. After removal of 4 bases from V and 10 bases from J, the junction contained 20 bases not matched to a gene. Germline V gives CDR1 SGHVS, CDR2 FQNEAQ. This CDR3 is CASSYRRRTGTGENQYF. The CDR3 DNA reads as TGTGCCAGCAGCTACAGACGCCGGACAGGGACGGGTGAAAACCAGTACTTC. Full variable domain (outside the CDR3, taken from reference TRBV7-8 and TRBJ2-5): GAGVSQSPRYKVAKRGQDVALRCDPISGHVSLFWYQQALGQGPEFLTYFQNEAQLDKSGLPSDRFFAERPEGSVSTLKIQRTQQEDSAVYLCASSYRRRTGTGENQYFGPGTRLLVL.

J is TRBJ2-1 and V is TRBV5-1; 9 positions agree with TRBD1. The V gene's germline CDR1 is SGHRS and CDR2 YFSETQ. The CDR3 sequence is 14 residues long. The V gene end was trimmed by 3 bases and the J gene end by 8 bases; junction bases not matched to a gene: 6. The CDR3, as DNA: TGCGCCAGCAGCTACGGGACAGGGTTCTATGAGCAGTTCTTC. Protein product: CASSYGTGFYEQFF.

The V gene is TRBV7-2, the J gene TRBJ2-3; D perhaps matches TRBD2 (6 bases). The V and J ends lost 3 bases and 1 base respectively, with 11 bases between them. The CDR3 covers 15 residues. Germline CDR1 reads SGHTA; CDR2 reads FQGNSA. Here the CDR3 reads CASSFSGVGTDTQYF. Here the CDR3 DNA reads TGTGCCAGCAGCTTTAGCGGTGTTGGCACAGATACGCAGTATTTT.

The CDR3: CASSLVGSSYNEQFF. For the CDR3, the DNA is TGCGCCAGCAGCTTGGTAGGGAGTTCCTACAATGAGCAGTTCTTC. The V and J genes are TRBV5-1 and TRBJ2-1; tentative D call: TRBD2 (5 bases). In germline, CDR1 is SGHRS, CDR2 YFSETQ. V was clipped by 0 bases and J by 1 base, with 8 bases between them. This CDR3 has 15 residues.

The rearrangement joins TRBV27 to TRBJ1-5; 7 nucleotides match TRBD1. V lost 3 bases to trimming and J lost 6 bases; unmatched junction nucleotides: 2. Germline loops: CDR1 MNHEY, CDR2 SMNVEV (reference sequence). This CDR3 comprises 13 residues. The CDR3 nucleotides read TGTGCCAGCAGTTTGGGACAGTTTCAGCCCCAGCATTTT. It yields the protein CASSLGQFQPQHF.